This is a list of T cell receptor beta chains from one sample in a study of blood T cell repertoires in COVID-19. Measured with immunoSEQ multiplex PCR; TCRdb has only the in-frame clones, and not every one. Here the sample spans hundreds of thousands of clones, more than 80% being singletons. Sequencing input: peripheral blood. These receptors were collected from a woman in her 30s with active or convalescent COVID-19. The CDR3 runs from the conserved cysteine through the conserved F or W. Each record gives: CDR3 length, D gene, V gene, J gene, clone size, CDR3 protein, CDR3 DNA. A D gene is named only where the DNA matches it firmly. Part of the rows lack a size; the others show once, few, many or a class for expanded clones.

CDR3 length: 15; D gene: TRBD2; V gene: TRBV6-5; J gene: TRBJ2-7; clone size: NA; CDR3 protein: CASSGTSVRTYEQYF; CDR3 DNA: TGTGCCAGCAGCGGAACTAGCGTTCGCACCTACGAGCAGTACTTC
CDR3 length: 17; D gene: NA; V gene: TRBV18; J gene: TRBJ2-3; clone size: NA; CDR3 protein: CASSFGPAQGGADTQYF; CDR3 DNA: TGTGCCAGCTCCTTCGGACCGGCCCAGGGCGGCGCAGATACGCAGTATTTT
CDR3 length: 17; D gene: TRBD2; V gene: TRBV7-2; J gene: TRBJ2-1; clone size: NA; CDR3 protein: CASNPLTSGRALNEQFF; CDR3 DNA: TGTGCCAGCAACCCTCTGACTAGCGGGAGGGCCCTCAATGAGCAGTTCTTC
CDR3 length: 14; D gene: NA; V gene: TRBV3-1/TRBV3-2; J gene: TRBJ1-2; clone size: NA; CDR3 protein: CASSHRGINYGYTF; CDR3 DNA: TGTGCCAGCAGCCACAGGGGTATCAACTATGGCTACACCTTC
CDR3 length: 18; D gene: TRBD2; V gene: TRBV6-1; J gene: TRBJ2-6; clone size: NA; CDR3 protein: CASSEALLAGGGANVLTF; CDR3 DNA: TGTGCCAGCAGTGAAGCGCTACTAGCGGGGGGTGGGGCCAACGTCCTGACTTTC
CDR3 length: 14; D gene: NA; V gene: TRBV6-2/TRBV6-3; J gene: TRBJ2-7; clone size: NA; CDR3 protein: CASSYSRTTPEQYF; CDR3 DNA: TGTGCCAGCAGTTACTCCAGGACTACTCCCGAGCAGTACTTC
CDR3 length: 14; D gene: NA; V gene: TRBV20-1; J gene: TRBJ2-7; clone size: NA; CDR3 protein: CSASVGLAGYEQYF; CDR3 DNA: TGCAGTGCTAGTGTCGGGCTAGCTGGGTACGAGCAGTACTTC
CDR3 length: 18; D gene: TRBD2; V gene: TRBV15; J gene: TRBJ2-7; clone size: NA; CDR3 protein: CATSRDKSSGSTPHEQYF; CDR3 DNA: TGTGCCACCAGCAGAGATAAGTCTAGCGGGAGTACTCCCCACGAGCAGTACTTC
CDR3 length: 13; D gene: NA; V gene: TRBV6-6; J gene: TRBJ2-5; clone size: NA; CDR3 protein: CASRGTEGETQYF; CDR3 DNA: TGTGCCAGCAGAGGGACTGAGGGGGAGACCCAGTACTTC
CDR3 length: 13; D gene: TRBD1; V gene: TRBV6-5; J gene: TRBJ1-5; clone size: NA; CDR3 protein: CAIGTGFNQPQHF; CDR3 DNA: TGTGCCATCGGGACAGGGTTCAATCAGCCCCAGCATTTT
CDR3 length: 14; D gene: TRBD2; V gene: TRBV4-1; J gene: TRBJ2-7; clone size: NA; CDR3 protein: CASSQAGLVGEQYF; CDR3 DNA: TGCGCCAGCAGCCAAGCGGGACTAGTAGGCGAGCAGTACTTC
CDR3 length: 15; D gene: TRBD1; V gene: TRBV2; J gene: TRBJ2-5; clone size: NA; CDR3 protein: CASNVGVGQQETQYF; CDR3 DNA: TGTGCCAGCAACGTTGGAGTGGGACAGCAAGAGACCCAGTACTTC
CDR3 length: 15; D gene: NA; V gene: TRBV14; J gene: TRBJ2-3; clone size: NA; CDR3 protein: CASSQVRIRTDTQYF; CDR3 DNA: TGTGCCAGCAGCCAAGTGCGGATCAGAACAGATACGCAGTATTTT
CDR3 length: 14; D gene: NA; V gene: TRBV10-3; J gene: TRBJ2-7; clone size: once; CDR3 protein: CAISEQALSYEQYF; CDR3 DNA: TGTGCCATCAGTGAACAGGCCCTCTCCTACGAGCAGTACTTC
CDR3 length: 12; D gene: NA; V gene: TRBV12-3/TRBV12-4; J gene: TRBJ2-1; clone size: once; CDR3 protein: CASSFRASEQFF; CDR3 DNA: TGTGCCAGCAGTTTCAGGGCGAGTGAGCAGTTCTTC
CDR3 length: 16; D gene: NA; V gene: TRBV10-3; J gene: TRBJ2-2; clone size: NA; CDR3 protein: CAISESLRGNTGELFF; CDR3 DNA: TGTGCCATCAGTGAGTCCCTAAGGGGGAACACCGGGGAGCTGTTTTTT
CDR3 length: 13; D gene: TRBD1; V gene: TRBV10-3; J gene: TRBJ2-7; clone size: NA; CDR3 protein: CAIRQGASYEQYF; CDR3 DNA: TGTGCCATCAGGCAGGGGGCATCCTACGAGCAGTACTTC
CDR3 length: 14; D gene: NA; V gene: TRBV6-1; J gene: TRBJ1-2; clone size: NA; CDR3 protein: CASSEVNRVGGYTF; CDR3 DNA: TGTGCCAGCAGTGAAGTTAACAGGGTGGGTGGCTACACCTTC
CDR3 length: 15; D gene: TRBD2; V gene: TRBV5-4; J gene: TRBJ2-5; clone size: NA; CDR3 protein: CASSIGTSGQETQYF; CDR3 DNA: TGTGCCAGCAGCATAGGGACTAGCGGACAAGAGACCCAGTACTTC
CDR3 length: 13; D gene: NA; V gene: TRBV27; J gene: TRBJ1-2; clone size: NA; CDR3 protein: CASSLYSNYGYTF; CDR3 DNA: TGTGCCAGCAGTTTATACAGCAACTATGGCTACACCTTC
CDR3 length: 13; D gene: TRBD1; V gene: TRBV27; J gene: TRBJ2-7; clone size: NA; CDR3 protein: CASRPDRAYEQYF; CDR3 DNA: TGTGCCAGCAGGCCGGACAGGGCCTACGAGCAGTACTTC
CDR3 length: 13; D gene: NA; V gene: TRBV10-3; J gene: TRBJ1-5; clone size: NA; CDR3 protein: CAISESFYQPQHF; CDR3 DNA: TGTGCCATCAGTGAGTCCTTTTATCAGCCCCAGCATTTT
CDR3 length: 13; D gene: NA; V gene: TRBV11-2; J gene: TRBJ2-7; clone size: NA; CDR3 protein: CASSLYVSNEQYF; CDR3 DNA: TGTGCCAGCAGCTTATATGTGTCTAACGAGCAGTACTTC
CDR3 length: 13; D gene: TRBD1; V gene: TRBV19; J gene: TRBJ1-6; clone size: NA; CDR3 protein: CASRDSLNSPLHF; CDR3 DNA: TGTGCCAGCCGGGACAGCCTTAATTCACCCCTCCACTTT
CDR3 length: 16; D gene: TRBD1; V gene: TRBV4-1; J gene: TRBJ1-5; clone size: NA; CDR3 protein: CASSPTTGTGGADRHF; CDR3 DNA: TGCGCCAGCAGCCCAACAACCGGGACAGGGGGCGCCGACCGGCATTTT
CDR3 length: 15; D gene: NA; V gene: TRBV5-1; J gene: TRBJ1-2; clone size: NA; CDR3 protein: CASSLGQARDYGYTF; CDR3 DNA: TGCGCCAGCAGCCTGGGGCAGGCGAGGGACTATGGCTACACCTTC
CDR3 length: 16; D gene: TRBD1; V gene: TRBV19; J gene: TRBJ1-3; clone size: NA; CDR3 protein: CASSIATGTGGNTIYF; CDR3 DNA: TGTGCCAGTAGTATAGCTACCGGGACAGGAGGAAACACCATATATTTT
CDR3 length: 16; D gene: TRBD1; V gene: TRBV5-4; J gene: TRBJ1-4; clone size: NA; CDR3 protein: CASSRGYGTVNEKLFF; CDR3 DNA: TGTGCCAGCAGCCGTGGATACGGGACAGTTAATGAAAAACTGTTTTTT
CDR3 length: 13; D gene: NA; V gene: TRBV3-1/TRBV3-2; J gene: TRBJ2-5; clone size: NA; CDR3 protein: CASSQVGRETQYF; CDR3 DNA: TGTGCCAGCAGCCAAGTTGGCAGAGAGACCCAGTACTTC
CDR3 length: 13; D gene: TRBD1; V gene: TRBV18; J gene: TRBJ1-2; clone size: NA; CDR3 protein: CASSPSTGYGYTF; CDR3 DNA: TGTGCCAGCTCACCCTCGACAGGGTATGGCTACACCTTC
CDR3 length: 13; D gene: NA; V gene: TRBV2; J gene: TRBJ1-1; clone size: NA; CDR3 protein: CASSDTRDTEAFF; CDR3 DNA: TGTGCCAGCAGTGATACCAGGGACACTGAAGCTTTCTTT
CDR3 length: 17; D gene: TRBD1; V gene: TRBV5-1; J gene: TRBJ2-4; clone size: NA; CDR3 protein: CASSLVTGQRAKNIQYF; CDR3 DNA: TGCGCCAGCAGCTTGGTAACGGGACAGCGAGCCAAAAACATTCAGTACTTC
CDR3 length: 15; D gene: NA; V gene: TRBV10-1; J gene: TRBJ2-3; clone size: NA; CDR3 protein: CASSESTEATDTQYF; CDR3 DNA: TGCGCCAGCAGTGAATCGACAGAAGCAACAGATACGCAGTATTTT
CDR3 length: 18; D gene: TRBD2; V gene: TRBV5-1; J gene: TRBJ2-3; clone size: NA; CDR3 protein: CASSQGLAAERFTDTQYF; CDR3 DNA: TGCGCCAGCAGCCAGGGACTAGCGGCGGAGAGGTTCACAGATACGCAGTATTTT
CDR3 length: 14; D gene: NA; V gene: TRBV6-5; J gene: TRBJ1-2; clone size: NA; CDR3 protein: CASRGDIENYGYTF; CDR3 DNA: TGTGCCAGCAGGGGGGACATTGAGAACTATGGCTACACCTTC
CDR3 length: 15; D gene: TRBD2; V gene: TRBV5-4; J gene: TRBJ2-5; clone size: NA; CDR3 protein: CASSLTLAGEETQYF; CDR3 DNA: TGTGCCAGCAGCTTAACGCTAGCGGGGGAAGAGACCCAGTACTTC
CDR3 length: 12; D gene: NA; V gene: TRBV6-5; J gene: TRBJ1-6; clone size: NA; CDR3 protein: CASSNRYSPLHF; CDR3 DNA: TGTGCCAGCAGTAACAGGTATTCACCCCTCCACTTT
CDR3 length: 15; D gene: TRBD2; V gene: TRBV5-1; J gene: TRBJ2-1; clone size: once; CDR3 protein: CASSTSGSKWNEQFF; CDR3 DNA: TGCGCCAGCAGTACTAGCGGGAGTAAATGGAATGAGCAGTTCTTC
CDR3 length: 15; D gene: TRBD2; V gene: TRBV10-2; J gene: TRBJ2-3; clone size: NA; CDR3 protein: CASSPGLAGGDTQYF; CDR3 DNA: TGCGCCAGCAGTCCCGGACTAGCGGGGGGAGATACGCAGTATTTT
CDR3 length: 16; D gene: NA; V gene: TRBV21-1; J gene: TRBJ1-5; clone size: NA; CDR3 protein: CASRTGTGHSNQPQHF; CDR3 DNA: TGTGCCAGCAGAACCGGGACAGGGCATAGCAATCAGCCCCAGCATTTT
CDR3 length: 12; D gene: NA; V gene: TRBV3-1/TRBV3-2; J gene: TRBJ1-2; clone size: NA; CDR3 protein: CASSQMTGGYTF; CDR3 DNA: TGTGCCAGCAGCCAAATGACGGGGGGCTACACCTTC
CDR3 length: 14; D gene: NA; V gene: TRBV23-1; J gene: TRBJ1-5; clone size: once; CDR3 protein: CASSQTGRGQPQHF; CDR3 DNA: TGCGCCAGCAGTCAAACAGGGCGAGGGCAGCCCCAGCATTTT
CDR3 length: 14; D gene: TRBD1; V gene: TRBV6-5; J gene: TRBJ1-6; clone size: NA; CDR3 protein: CASKGTGELSPLHF; CDR3 DNA: TGTGCCAGCAAGGGGACAGGGGAGCTATCACCCCTCCACTTT
CDR3 length: 15; D gene: TRBD2; V gene: TRBV30; J gene: TRBJ2-7; clone size: NA; CDR3 protein: CAWSILAAEYYEQYF; CDR3 DNA: TGTGCCTGGAGTATCCTAGCGGCCGAATACTACGAGCAGTACTTC
CDR3 length: 14; D gene: NA; V gene: TRBV27; J gene: TRBJ2-1; clone size: NA; CDR3 protein: CASSLEAFGNEQFF; CDR3 DNA: TGTGCCAGCAGTTTAGAGGCCTTTGGGAATGAGCAGTTCTTC
CDR3 length: 13; D gene: NA; V gene: TRBV7-2; J gene: TRBJ1-2; clone size: few; CDR3 protein: CASSADRLYGYTF; CDR3 DNA: TGTGCCAGCAGCGCCGACAGACTCTATGGCTACACCTTC
CDR3 length: 14; D gene: NA; V gene: TRBV5-6; J gene: TRBJ2-1; clone size: NA; CDR3 protein: CASSLPSDYNEQFF; CDR3 DNA: TGTGCCAGCAGCTTGCCTAGCGACTACAATGAGCAGTTCTTC
CDR3 length: 12; D gene: NA; V gene: TRBV5-8; J gene: TRBJ1-1; clone size: NA; CDR3 protein: CASSNKNTEAFF; CDR3 DNA: TGTGCCAGCAGCAACAAGAACACTGAAGCTTTCTTT
CDR3 length: 15; D gene: TRBD1; V gene: TRBV27; J gene: TRBJ1-5; clone size: NA; CDR3 protein: CASSSPGGGNQPQHF; CDR3 DNA: TGTGCCAGCAGTTCCCCAGGGGGCGGGAATCAGCCCCAGCATTTT
CDR3 length: 13; D gene: NA; V gene: TRBV6-1; J gene: TRBJ1-2; clone size: NA; CDR3 protein: CASSEAAPYGYTF; CDR3 DNA: TGTGCCAGCAGTGAAGCGGCCCCCTATGGCTACACCTTC
CDR3 length: 15; D gene: NA; V gene: TRBV6-5; J gene: TRBJ2-7; clone size: once; CDR3 protein: CASSYSEYFDYEQYF; CDR3 DNA: TGTGCCAGCAGTTACTCTGAGTATTTCGACTACGAGCAGTACTTC
CDR3 length: 16; D gene: TRBD2; V gene: TRBV6-1; J gene: TRBJ2-3; clone size: NA; CDR3 protein: CASSEGLAGATDTQYF; CDR3 DNA: TGTGCCAGCAGTGAGGGACTAGCGGGGGCAACAGATACGCAGTATTTT
CDR3 length: 13; D gene: NA; V gene: TRBV6-5; J gene: TRBJ1-1; clone size: once; CDR3 protein: CASSSTVNTEAFF; CDR3 DNA: TGTGCCAGCAGTTCCACGGTGAACACTGAAGCTTTCTTT
CDR3 length: 13; D gene: NA; V gene: TRBV19; J gene: TRBJ1-2; clone size: NA; CDR3 protein: CASTYAGARGYTF; CDR3 DNA: TGTGCCAGTACCTATGCGGGGGCGCGGGGCTACACCTTC
CDR3 length: 14; D gene: TRBD1; V gene: TRBV30; J gene: TRBJ1-5; clone size: many; CDR3 protein: CAWRDRDFDQPQHF; CDR3 DNA: TGTGCCTGGCGGGACAGGGATTTCGATCAGCCCCAGCATTTT
CDR3 length: 16; D gene: NA; V gene: TRBV2; J gene: TRBJ1-1; clone size: NA; CDR3 protein: CASTLNEPGRGTEAFF; CDR3 DNA: TGTGCCAGCACCCTAAATGAACCGGGAAGAGGCACTGAAGCTTTCTTT
CDR3 length: 15; D gene: NA; V gene: TRBV11-2; J gene: TRBJ1-4; clone size: NA; CDR3 protein: CASSLVAAGIEKLFF; CDR3 DNA: TGTGCCAGCAGCTTAGTGGCGGCGGGGATCGAAAAACTGTTTTTT
CDR3 length: 15; D gene: TRBD1; V gene: TRBV14; J gene: TRBJ1-2; clone size: NA; CDR3 protein: CASSPRPGGWYGYTF; CDR3 DNA: TGTGCCAGCAGCCCCCGGCCAGGGGGCTGGTATGGCTACACCTTC